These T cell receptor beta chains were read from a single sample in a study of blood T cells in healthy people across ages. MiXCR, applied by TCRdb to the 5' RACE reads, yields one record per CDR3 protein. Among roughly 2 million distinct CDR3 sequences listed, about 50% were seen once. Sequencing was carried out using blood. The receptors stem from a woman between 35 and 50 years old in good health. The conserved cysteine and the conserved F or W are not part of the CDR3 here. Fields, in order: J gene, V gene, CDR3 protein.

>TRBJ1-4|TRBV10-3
AISEGTGDQEKLF
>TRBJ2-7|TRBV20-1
SALRTSGGAANEQY
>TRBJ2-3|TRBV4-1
ASSQDLRAGGWDTQY
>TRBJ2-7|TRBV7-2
ASSTRTGVAYEQY
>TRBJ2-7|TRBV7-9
ASSLALAPYEQY
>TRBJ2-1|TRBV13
ASSLVGYQDEQF
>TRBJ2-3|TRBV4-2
ASSQAGTEDTQY
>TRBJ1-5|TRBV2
ATKGLGGNQPQH
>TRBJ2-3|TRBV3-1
ASSQDLRTSTDTQY
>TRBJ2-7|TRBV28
ASSLLVRRYEQY
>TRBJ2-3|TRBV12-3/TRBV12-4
ASSTGGARDMEY
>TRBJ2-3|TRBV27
ASRKRQGADTQY
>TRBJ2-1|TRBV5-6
ASSLDWGRIYNEQF
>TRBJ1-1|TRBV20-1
SAFLLGRASIEETEAF
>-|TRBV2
ANISASGGSPGIQY
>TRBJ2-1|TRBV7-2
ASSLSGKTQF
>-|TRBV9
ASSVAVGLPGETQY
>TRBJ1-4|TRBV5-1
ASSLEGVSNEKLF
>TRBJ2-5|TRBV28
ASSSPGKERQETQY
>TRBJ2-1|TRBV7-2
ASSRPGLAGVSEQF
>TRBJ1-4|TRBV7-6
ASSLARVGTTNEKLF
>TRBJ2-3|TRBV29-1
SATTGTQY
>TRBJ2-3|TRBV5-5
ASSYGTSGGPTDTQY
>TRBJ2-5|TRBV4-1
TSSQSYPGQWGETQY
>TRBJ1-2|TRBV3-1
ASSQAPGTGDYGYT
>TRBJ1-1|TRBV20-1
SARAVGLQNTEAF
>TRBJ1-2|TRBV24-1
ATSAGTGGYT
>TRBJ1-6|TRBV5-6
ASRGTGGRSPLH
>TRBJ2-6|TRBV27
ASSLYTGSSGANVLT
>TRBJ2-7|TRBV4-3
ASSQEVRVTYEQY
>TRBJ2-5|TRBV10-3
AISADRGAAGSSQY
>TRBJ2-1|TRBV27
ASSLATGTSYNEQF
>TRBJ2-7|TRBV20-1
SAPRDSYEQY
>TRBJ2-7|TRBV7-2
ASSLELAEYEQY
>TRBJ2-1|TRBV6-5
ASSPDSNKQF
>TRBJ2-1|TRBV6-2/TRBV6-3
ASSYTASSYNEQF
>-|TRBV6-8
ASSYPREETQY
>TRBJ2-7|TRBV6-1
ASSPTGVSYEQY
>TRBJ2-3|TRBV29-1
SARGARGLTDTQY
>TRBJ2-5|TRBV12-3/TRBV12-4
ASSSNRFQETQY
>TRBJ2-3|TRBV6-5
ATGLAGPLDTQY
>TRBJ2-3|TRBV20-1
SATYSTDTQY
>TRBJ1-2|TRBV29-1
SVEDTTNYGYT
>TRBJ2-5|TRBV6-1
ASSEGSRQGQEETQY
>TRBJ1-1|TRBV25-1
ASRSEGANTEAF